This T cell receptor beta chain stems from a study of T cells in Graves' hyperthyroidism and ophthalmopathy (dated by TCRdb to 2018 to 2020). Background for the entire study: Peripheral blood was sampled at the time of initial diagnosis, prior to any treatment. Prospective prediction of ophthalmopathy was tested in an independent validation cohort consisting of some 19 hyperthyroidism patients and about 17 patients who later progressed to ophthalmopathy. For training and testing, the 100 or so patients in the discovery cohort were randomly divided in a 7:3 ratio. Once sampling was done, hyperthyroidism patients were given methimazole at a starting dose of 30 mg daily, whereas ophthalmopathy patients were given high-dose intravenous methylprednisolone. To identify TCR V-J signatures that set the groups apart, the researchers used a discovery cohort of about a hundred patients, made up of some 41 with Graves' ophthalmopathy and 55 to 65 with stable Graves' hyperthyroidism. The study also compared thyroid tissue and blood T-cell repertoires from a handful of Graves' hyperthyroidism patients. The paper reports TCR Vbeta CDR3 sequencing of roughly 140 peripheral blood samples: over 40 ophthalmopathy, 70 to 85 hyperthyroidism and around 17 progressor patients. General findings and caveats noted by the study authors: Sample size was not statistically predetermined, and investigators were not blinded to group allocation. In cross-validation, a model built on a 13 V-J signature told ophthalmopathy apart from stable hyperthyroidism with approximately 91% sensitivity and about 81% specificity, and in testing the same model reached 80%/75%. Most expanded thyroid clonotypes (frequency above 0.001) were also detected in blood, suggesting blood repertoires may reflect thyroid immune responses. In validation, progression to ophthalmopathy was predicted by the model with 70.59% sensitivity and roughly 72% specificity, a median of approximately 6.5 months before onset.

In the ophthalmopathy patients, disease was moderately to severely active, with a Clinical Activity Score of 3 or more, a NOSPECS grade of 4 or more, and a duration of less than 3 months. Exclusion was applied to patients with uncontrolled infections, other autoimmune diseases, pregnancy or lactation. Clinical symptoms, serum thyroxine and TRAb, thyroid ultrasound, and orbital computed tomography formed the basis for the diagnoses. Ficoll-Paque density gradient centrifugation was used to isolate PBMCs from approximately 11 ml of fresh peripheral blood. Trizol reagent was used to extract total RNA, and RNA quality was then checked on an Agilent 2100 Bioanalyzer. This clonotype showed up many times. The antigen it binds to is not known. Base qualities are missing; no much larger clone stands one base away. Amplification of TCR beta CDR3 regions was carried out from RNA transcripts. A first-round RT-PCR of the TCR CDR3 used the HTBI primer set with the Qiagen OneStep RT-PCR kit. A second multiplex PCR round built the libraries, followed by size selection and purification. Paired-end sequencing of the libraries was performed with 100 bp reads on an Illumina HiSeq2000. On the authors' methods: SOAPnuke was used to process the raw data, removing reads that contained adapters or uncalled bases, had a mean Phred below 15, or lacked an exact match to the constant primer or identifier. High-quality paired reads were merged with COPE v1.2.5, and unique nucleotide sequences were defined as clonotypes. MiTCR v1.1 was used to align the clonotypes against IMGT TRBV, TRBD and TRBJ reference segments. Only V-J combinations with frequency above 0.0001, covering 99% to 99.2% of repertoires, were analysed. A TCS score was defined as the ratio of F50 (clonal expansion) to E x V (chaos), with BLOSUM62-based TCRdist applied between CDR3 peptides within each V-J. Welch's t-statistics and random forest reduced 500 to 650 V-J features to about 12, which were used in a naive Bayes classifier (R e1071). TCRdb trimmed the raw reads at Q25, called clones with MiXCR and kept productive beta chains. Duplicate CDR3 protein sequences are folded into a single record with the most common DNA and genes. These V and J calls originate from TCRdb's pipeline instead of the authors' own analysis. Across this sample there are 250,000 to 350,000 distinct CDR3 sequences, with 20% to 25% seen only once. Clones ranked in the top ten supply about 60% of the sample.

V is cut by 7 bases and J by 5 bases, and the space between the germline ends is 18 bases. The germline V gene encodes CDR1 SGHRS and CDR2 YFSETQ. Counted from cysteine to phenylalanine, this CDR3 has 14 amino acids. CDR3 DNA only is kept here, 42 bases in frame from base 1. The sample was blood. This receptor was identified in a man aged 25 to 45 with Graves' ophthalmopathy. The receptor chain draws on TRBV5-1 and TRBJ2-5; tentative D gene TRBD2, with 6 bases matching. The DNA sequence is as follows: TGCGCCAGCTCTCCCGGGACTCGCGGGGAGACCCAGTACTTC. It specifies CASSPGTRGETQYF.